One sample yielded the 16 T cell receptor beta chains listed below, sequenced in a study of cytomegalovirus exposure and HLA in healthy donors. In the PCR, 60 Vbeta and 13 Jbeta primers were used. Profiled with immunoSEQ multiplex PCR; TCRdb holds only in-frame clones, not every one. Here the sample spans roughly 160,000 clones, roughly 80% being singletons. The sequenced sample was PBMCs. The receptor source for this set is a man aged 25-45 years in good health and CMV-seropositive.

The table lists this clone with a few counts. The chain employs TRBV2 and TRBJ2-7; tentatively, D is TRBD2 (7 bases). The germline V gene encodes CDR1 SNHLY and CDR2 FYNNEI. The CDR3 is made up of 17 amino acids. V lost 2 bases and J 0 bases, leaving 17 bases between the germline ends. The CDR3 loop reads CASSETLGGGLSYEQYF. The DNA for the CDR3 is TGTGCCAGCAGTGAAACTCTAGGGGGGGGCCTCTCCTACGAGCAGTACTTC.

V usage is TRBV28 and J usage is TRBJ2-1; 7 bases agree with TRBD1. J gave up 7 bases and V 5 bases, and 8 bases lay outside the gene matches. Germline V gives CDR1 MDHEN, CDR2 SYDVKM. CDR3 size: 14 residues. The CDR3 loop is CASSTDRVGNEQFF. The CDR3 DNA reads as TGTGCCAGCAGTACCGACAGGGTGGGGAATGAGCAGTTCTTC.

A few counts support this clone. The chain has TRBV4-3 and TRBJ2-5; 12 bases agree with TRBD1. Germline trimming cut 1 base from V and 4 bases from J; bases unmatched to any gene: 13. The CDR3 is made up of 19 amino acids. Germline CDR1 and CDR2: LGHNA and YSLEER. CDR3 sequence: CASSQAGTGGGFWAETQYF. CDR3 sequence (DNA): TGCGCCAGCAGCCAAGCTGGGACAGGGGGCGGTTTTTGGGCAGAGACCCAGTACTTC.

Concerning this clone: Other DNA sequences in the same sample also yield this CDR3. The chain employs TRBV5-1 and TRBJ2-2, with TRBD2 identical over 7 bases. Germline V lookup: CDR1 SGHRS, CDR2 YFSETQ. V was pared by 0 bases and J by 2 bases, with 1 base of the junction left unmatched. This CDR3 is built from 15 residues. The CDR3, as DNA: TGCGCCAGCAGCTTGGGCGGGGGTAACACCGGGGAGCTGTTTTTT. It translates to CASSLGGGNTGELFF.

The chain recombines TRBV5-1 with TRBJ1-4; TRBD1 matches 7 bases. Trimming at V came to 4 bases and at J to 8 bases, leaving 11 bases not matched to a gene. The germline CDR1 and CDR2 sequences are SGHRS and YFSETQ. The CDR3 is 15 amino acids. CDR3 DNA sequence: TGCGCCAGCAGCATAGGGACAGCCGGCTCAGAAAAACTGTTTTTT. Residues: CASSIGTAGSEKLFF.

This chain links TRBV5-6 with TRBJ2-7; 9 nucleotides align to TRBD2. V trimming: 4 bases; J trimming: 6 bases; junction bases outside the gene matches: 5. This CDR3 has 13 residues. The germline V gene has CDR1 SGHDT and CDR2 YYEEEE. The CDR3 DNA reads TGTGCCAGCAGCGACGCGGGGGGGCCCGAGCAGTACTTC. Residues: CASSDAGGPEQYF.

CDR3 nucleotides: TGTGCCAGCAGTGTCACAGGGACCTACGAGCAGTACTTC. This codes for CASSVTGTYEQYF. This chain connects TRBV6-1 to TRBJ2-7; TRBD1 is a possible D gene (6 bases). V gave up 4 bases and J gave up 2 bases, with 9 bases separating them. The CDR3 loop spans 13 amino acids. Germline values: CDR1 MNHNS, CDR2 SASEGT.

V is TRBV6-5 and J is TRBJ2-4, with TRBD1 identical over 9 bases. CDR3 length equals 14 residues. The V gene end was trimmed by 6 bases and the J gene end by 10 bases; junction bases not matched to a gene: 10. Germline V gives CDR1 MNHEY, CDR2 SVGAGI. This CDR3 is CASRRTGADRIQYF. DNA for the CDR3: TGTGCCAGCAGGCGGACAGGGGCGGATCGAATTCAGTACTTC.

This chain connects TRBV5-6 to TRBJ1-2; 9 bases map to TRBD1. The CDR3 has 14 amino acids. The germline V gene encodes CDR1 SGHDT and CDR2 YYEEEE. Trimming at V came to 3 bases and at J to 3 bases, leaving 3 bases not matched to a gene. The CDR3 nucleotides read TGTGCCAGCAGCTCCCGGACAGGGGACTATGGCTACACCTTC. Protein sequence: CASSSRTGDYGYTF.

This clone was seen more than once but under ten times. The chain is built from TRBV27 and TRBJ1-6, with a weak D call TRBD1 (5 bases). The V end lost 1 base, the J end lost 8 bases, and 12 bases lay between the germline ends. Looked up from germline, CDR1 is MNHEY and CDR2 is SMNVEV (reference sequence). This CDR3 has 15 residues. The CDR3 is CASSLFGGADSPLHF. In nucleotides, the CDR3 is TGTGCCAGCAGTTTATTCGGTGGGGCGGATTCACCCCTCCACTTT.

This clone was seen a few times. The chain's CDR3 is CASTSGERGLDEQYF. Written as DNA, the CDR3 is TGTGCCAGCACCTCCGGGGAGAGGGGGCTGGACGAGCAGTACTTC. The chain joins TRBV6-6 to TRBJ2-7; 7 bases line up with TRBD1. V lost 7 bases, J lost 5 bases, and 14 bases stayed unmatched. The CDR3 has 15 amino acids. Per germline, CDR1 MNHNY and CDR2 SVGAGI (reference sequence).

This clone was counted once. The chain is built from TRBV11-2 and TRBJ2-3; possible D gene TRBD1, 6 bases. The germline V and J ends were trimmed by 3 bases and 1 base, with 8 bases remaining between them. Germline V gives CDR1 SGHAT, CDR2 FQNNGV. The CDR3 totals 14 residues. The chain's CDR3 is CASSLRQGTDTQYF. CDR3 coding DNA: TGTGCCAGCAGCTTGAGACAGGGCACAGATACGCAGTATTTT.

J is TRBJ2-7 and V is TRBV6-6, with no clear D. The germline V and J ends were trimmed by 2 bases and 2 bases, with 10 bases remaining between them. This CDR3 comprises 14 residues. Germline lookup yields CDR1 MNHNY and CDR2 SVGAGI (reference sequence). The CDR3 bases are TGTGCCAGCAGTTACGGGCAGGTCGCCTACGAGCAGTACTTC. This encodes CASSYGQVAYEQYF.

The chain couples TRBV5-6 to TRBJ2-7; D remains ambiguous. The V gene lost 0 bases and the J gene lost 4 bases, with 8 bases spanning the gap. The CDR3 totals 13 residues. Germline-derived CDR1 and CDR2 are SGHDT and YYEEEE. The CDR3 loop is CASSLDEDYEQYF. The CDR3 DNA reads TGTGCCAGCAGCTTGGATGAGGATTACGAGCAGTACTTC. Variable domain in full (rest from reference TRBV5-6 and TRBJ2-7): DAGVTQSPTHLIKTRGQQVTLRCSPKSGHDTVSWYQQALGQGPQFIFQYYEEEERQRGNFPDRFSGHQFPNYSSELNVNALLLGDSALYLCASSLDEDYEQYFGPGTRLTVT.

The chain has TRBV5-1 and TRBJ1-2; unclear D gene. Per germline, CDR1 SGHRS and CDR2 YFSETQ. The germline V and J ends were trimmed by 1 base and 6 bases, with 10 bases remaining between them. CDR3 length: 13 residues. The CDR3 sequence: CASSLNAQNGYTF. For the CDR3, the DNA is TGCGCCAGCAGCTTGAATGCACAGAATGGCTACACCTTC.

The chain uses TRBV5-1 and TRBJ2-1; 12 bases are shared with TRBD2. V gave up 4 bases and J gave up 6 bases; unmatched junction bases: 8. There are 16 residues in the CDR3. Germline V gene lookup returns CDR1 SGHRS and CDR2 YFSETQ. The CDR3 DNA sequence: TGCGCCAGCAGCGCGGATCTAGCGGGGGGGCTCAATGAGCAGTTCTTC. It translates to CASSADLAGGLNEQFF.